These T cell receptor beta chains were read from a single sample in a study of blood T cell repertoires in COVID-19. Clones were sequenced by immunoSEQ multiplex PCR, and TCRdb holds only the in-frame ones, with some missing. Found here are around 250,000 clones, roughly 88% of them singletons; the top ten hold 1.9%. The sequencing input was PBMCs or T cells enriched from blood (not recorded which). The receptors were sampled from a woman aged 45-65 years who had recovered from COVID-19. CDR3s include the opening cysteine and the closing phenylalanine or tryptophan. D genes are given only for firm matches. Not every row has a clone size; where given, it reads once, few, many or a size class.

.	TRBV28	TRBJ2-5	.	TGTGCCAGCAGTTTACCGACGGGGGTCGTAGAGACCCAGTACTTC	CASSLPTGVVETQYF
.	TRBV5-1	TRBJ1-1	.	TGCGCCAGCAGCTTCCAACCACTACGCGACAGGTCGACTGAAGCTTTCTTT	CASSFQPLRDRSTEAFF
TRBD1	TRBV7-8	TRBJ1-4	few	TGTGCCAGCAGTTCCTACAGGGGGGCGGGAGAAAAACTGTTTTTT	CASSSYRGAGEKLFF
TRBD1	TRBV16	TRBJ1-5	.	TGTGCCAGCAGCCTGGGACAGGGTGATCAGCCCCAGCATTTT	CASSLGQGDQPQHF
.	TRBV5-6	TRBJ2-6	.	TGTGCCAGCAGCTTAAATCGGGTTAAGACTGCTGGGGCCAACGTCCTGACTTTC	CASSLNRVKTAGANVLTF
TRBD1	TRBV12-5	TRBJ2-7	.	TGTGCTAGTGGTTTGGAAGCCGGGACAGGGTATTCCTACGAGCAGTACTTC	CASGLEAGTGYSYEQYF
.	TRBV19	TRBJ1-5	.	TGTGCCAGTAGTATATACGCCCGGCAGCCCCAGCATTTT	CASSIYARQPQHF
TRBD2	TRBV28	TRBJ2-1	.	TGTGCCAGCAGTTTATTGAGCTTTTACGGGACTAGCGGGAGAAACGAGCAGTTCTTC	CASSLLSFYGTSGRNEQFF
.	TRBV28	TRBJ1-2	.	TGTGCCAGCAGGAGAAGCTCCGACAGAGCTAACTATGGCTACACCTTC	CASRRSSDRANYGYTF
.	TRBV3-1/TRBV3-2	TRBJ2-5	.	TGTGCCAGCAGCCAAGATGTTTCTAGAGGGGAGACCCAGTACTTC	CASSQDVSRGETQYF
.	TRBV21-1	TRBJ1-1	.	TGTGCCAGCAGCAAGTCTGACAGTTACACTGAAGCTTTCTTT	CASSKSDSYTEAFF
.	TRBV9	TRBJ2-7	.	TGTGCCAGCAGCGTAGCCCCCGGCGGCTACGAGCAGTACTTC	CASSVAPGGYEQYF
TRBD2	TRBV2	TRBJ2-5	.	TGTGCCAGCAGTGAACTGACTAGCCGTCGACAAGAGACCCAGTACTTC	CASSELTSRRQETQYF
.	TRBV3-1/TRBV3-2	TRBJ2-1	few	TGTGCCAGCAGCCAAGAATCCGGGAGAGGGTCCTACAATGAGCAGTTCTTC	CASSQESGRGSYNEQFF
TRBD1	TRBV29-1	TRBJ1-1	.	TGCAGCGTGGGGGACAGGGTCTTGAACACTGAAGCTTTCTTT	CSVGDRVLNTEAFF
TRBD1	TRBV28	TRBJ1-2	.	TGTGCCAGCACGGCCGACAGGGTGGGTGGCTACACCTTC	CASTADRVGGYTF
TRBD2	TRBV19	TRBJ2-3	.	TGTGCCAGTAGACGAGGGTGGGACTATAGCACAGATACGCAGTATTTT	CASRRGWDYSTDTQYF
.	TRBV24-1	TRBJ2-7	.	TGTGCCCCCCAGGAAGGTCGCTTC	CAPQEGRF
TRBD2	TRBV4-2	TRBJ2-1	few	TGTGCCAGCAGCCGGGGACTAGCGGGAGGCAATGAGCAGTTCTTC	CASSRGLAGGNEQFF
TRBD2	TRBV7-4	TRBJ2-1	.	TGTGCCAGCACCATAAGGACTAGCGGGTACAATGAGCAGTTCTTC	CASTIRTSGYNEQFF
TRBD1	TRBV3-1/TRBV3-2	TRBJ1-2	.	TGTGCCAGCAGCCAAGGGAATCAGGGGGCGCAAGGCTACACCTTC	CASSQGNQGAQGYTF
TRBD2	TRBV10-3	TRBJ2-1	.	TGTGCCATCAGTGAGGCCCGGACTAGCGGGAGTAGCGCCTACAATGAGCAGTTCTTC	CAISEARTSGSSAYNEQFF
TRBD2	TRBV5-1	TRBJ2-7	few	TGCGCCAGCAGCTTGCCCAGCGGGAGGGGTGAGCAGTACTTC	CASSLPSGRGEQYF
TRBD2	TRBV6-5	TRBJ2-1	.	TGTGCCAGCAGCCAGACTAGCCCCTTAGTCAATGAGCAGTTCTTC	CASSQTSPLVNEQFF
TRBD2	TRBV7-9	TRBJ2-1	.	TGTGCCAGCAGCTTAGTTTCGAGCGGGAACCACAATGAGCAGTTCTTC	CASSLVSSGNHNEQFF
.	TRBV4-1	TRBJ2-7	.	TGCGCCAGCAGCCAAGATGGGTTCAGGGACTACGAGCAGTACTTC	CASSQDGFRDYEQYF
.	TRBV7-9	TRBJ2-7	.	TGTGCCAGCAGTTCTCGCCTAACCTCCTACGAGCAGTACTTC	CASSSRLTSYEQYF
TRBD2	TRBV6-6	TRBJ2-1	.	TGTGCCAGCAGTTACTCCCTAGCGGGAGGAAATGAGCAGTTCTTC	CASSYSLAGGNEQFF
TRBD2	TRBV5-1	TRBJ2-7	.	TGCGCCAGCAGCTTGGTAGCGGGAGGGCATTACGAGCAGTACTTC	CASSLVAGGHYEQYF
.	TRBV27	TRBJ2-7	.	TGTGCCAGCAGCCCGGGTCCCGGTGTTATGGACGAGCAGTACTTC	CASSPGPGVMDEQYF
.	TRBV5-4	TRBJ2-3	.	TGTGCCAGCAGTTGGGGAGGACAGGGCACAGATACGCAGTATTTT	CASSWGGQGTDTQYF
TRBD2	TRBV15	TRBJ2-5	.	TGTGCCACCAGCGAGGGGACTAGCGGGAGGTTGGAGACCCAGTACTTC	CATSEGTSGRLETQYF
TRBD2	TRBV11-3	TRBJ2-1	.	TGTGCCAGCAGCTTCTCGCCCGGGACTAGCGGCGGCAATGAGCAGTTCTTC	CASSFSPGTSGGNEQFF
.	TRBV5-1	TRBJ1-1	.	TGCGCCAGCCCCAGGGACTCTAAGAACACTGAAGCTTTCTTT	CASPRDSKNTEAFF
.	TRBV7-2	TRBJ2-1	.	TGTGCCAGCAGCTTAGGGTTACAGGGGAGGAATGAGCAGTTCTTC	CASSLGLQGRNEQFF
.	TRBV21-1	TRBJ2-7	.	TGTGCCAGCAGCAAAGCGCGGCCAGCCACCTACGAGCAGTACTTC	CASSKARPATYEQYF
TRBD1	TRBV29-1	TRBJ1-1	.	TGCAGCGTTGTCACCACAGGGGACACTGAAGCTTTCTTT	CSVVTTGDTEAFF
.	TRBV9	TRBJ2-2	.	TGTGCCAGCAGCGTAGATTTTTTGGGGGGGCACCACACCGGGGAGCTGTTTTTT	CASSVDFLGGHHTGELFF
TRBD2	TRBV5-1	TRBJ2-7	.	TGCGCCAGCAGCTTGGCGCCGGGACTAGCGGGGGGAGCCTACGAGCAGTACTTC	CASSLAPGLAGGAYEQYF
.	TRBV13	TRBJ2-7	.	TGTGCCAGCAGCCCACGCGAGTCTCCCCACTACGAGCAGTACTTC	CASSPRESPHYEQYF
.	TRBV5-6	TRBJ2-1	.	TGTGCCAGCAGCTTGGACTACAGGAAGCAGTTCTTC	CASSLDYRKQFF
TRBD1	TRBV7-2	TRBJ1-5	.	TGTGCCAGCAGCAAGGACAGGGGGCTGGGTCAGCCCCAGCATTTT	CASSKDRGLGQPQHF
.	TRBV6-5	TRBJ1-5	.	TGTGCCAGCAGTTCGTTCAGTGATCAGCCCCAGCATTTT	CASSSFSDQPQHF
.	TRBV7-7	TRBJ2-1	.	TGTGCTAGCAGCTTAACTGCGGGAATGCTCGGTGAGCAGTTCTTC	CASSLTAGMLGEQFF
.	TRBV11-2	TRBJ2-1	once	TGTGCCAGCAGCCCATGGGCGACCAACCCTGCCAATGAGCAGTTCTTC	CASSPWATNPANEQFF
TRBD2	TRBV4-2	TRBJ2-1	.	TGTGCCAGTCATCAAGGACATAGCGGGAGTGAGGTCAATGAGCAGTTCTTC	CASHQGHSGSEVNEQFF